These T cell receptor beta chains were read from a single sample in a study of blood T cells in healthy people across ages. Each CDR3 protein is one row after TCRdb ran MiXCR on the 5' RACE reads. The sample has about 640,000 distinct CDR3 sequences; roughly 30% are singletons. Sequencing input: blood. These receptor sequences come from a woman older than 75 in good health. CDR3s include the opening cysteine and the closing phenylalanine or tryptophan. The D gene is left open where the match is weak. Expanded clones are given a class, and other clones once, few, many or no size at all.

d_call clone_size j_call v_call cdr3_aa cdr3_nt
TRBD2 . TRBJ2-3 TRBV12-3/TRBV12-4 CASSRTSGSFTDTQYF TGTGCCAGCAGTCGGACTAGCGGGAGTTTTACAGATACGCAGTATTTT
TRBD2 many TRBJ2-1 TRBV6-2/TRBV6-3 CASSDRLAGNEQFF TGTGCCAGCAGTGACAGACTAGCGGGCAATGAGCAGTTCTTC
. once TRBJ2-7 TRBV5-1 CASSPDSYTYEQYF TGCGCCAGCAGCCCGGACAGTTATACCTACGAGCAGTACTTC
. . TRBJ2-5 TRBV7-2 CASSLFVGQEAQYF TGCGCCAGCAGCTTATTTGTGGGCCAGGAGGCCCAGTACTTC
TRBD2 few TRBJ2-5 TRBV20-1 CSARDPAGGRDEQYF TGCAGTGCTAGAGATCCCGCGGGGGGGAGGGATGAGCAGTACTTC
. . TRBJ2-3 TRBV12-3/TRBV12-4 CASRPTQCTDAQYF TGTGCCAGCAGACCGACACAGTGCACAGATGCGCAGTATTTT
TRBD2 . TRBJ2-5 TRBV20-1 CSAREILGLAWETQYF TGCAGTGCTAGAGAAATCCTCGGACTAGCTTGGGAGACCCAGTACTTC
. many TRBJ2-5 TRBV7-9 CASSLFGRGEETQYF TGTGCCAGCAGCTTGTTCGGCAGGGGTGAGGAGACCCAGTACTTC
TRBD2 medium-sized TRBJ2-3 TRBV27 CASSLSSGGADTQYF TGTGCCAGCAGTTTATCGAGCGGGGGGGCAGATACGCAGTATTTT
. many TRBJ2-3 TRBV7-2 CASSLDLGGSSTQYF TGTGCCAGCAGCTTAGATCTTGGGGGGAGTAGTACGCAGTATTTT
. . TRBJ1-1 TRBV6-5 CASRRGRVNTEAFF TGTGCCAGCAGGAGGGGCAGGGTGAACACTGAAGCTTTCTTT
. . TRBJ2-1 TRBV11-3 CASSLGPGGNEQVF TGTGCCAGCAGCTTAGGCCCCGGGGGCAATGAGCAGGTCTTC
. . TRBJ1-3 TRBV7-9 CACQSGNTIYF TGTGCCTGCCAGTCTGGAAACACCATATATTTT
. . TRBJ2-4 TRBV12-3/TRBV12-4 CASSFGIAKNIQYF TGTGCCAGCAGTTTTGGTATAGCCAAAAACATTCAGTACTTC
TRBD2 many TRBJ2-1 TRBV27 CASRGTSRGNEQFF TGTGCCAGCAGGGGGACTAGCCGAGGCAATGAGCAGTTCTTC
TRBD1 few TRBJ1-6 TRBV6-5 CASSYTTDRGNPPLHF TGTGCCAGCAGTTACACCACCGACAGGGGAAATCCACCCCTCCACTTT
. many TRBJ2-7 TRBV7-2 CASAQGAVSSYEQYF TGTGCCAGCGCGCAAGGGGCAGTCTCCTCCTACGAGCAGTACTTC
. . TRBJ1-1 TRBV29-1 CSVEVSGSRGAFF TGCAGCGTTGAAGTATCGGGCAGTCGGGGGGCTTTCTTT
. . TRBJ1-5 TRBV20-1 CSAPRDSWSHSNQPQHF TGCAGTGCGCCACGGGACTCATGGAGCCACAGCAATCAGCCCCAGCATTTT
TRBD2 once TRBJ2-7 TRBV20-1 CSASTSGVGNEQYF TGCAGTGCTTCGACTAGCGGGGTGGGCAATGAGCAGTACTTC
. . TRBJ2-5 TRBV6-1 CASSERAGNEQYF TGTGCCAGTAGTGAACGGGCCGGGAATGAGCAGTACTTC
. many TRBJ2-1 TRBV30 CAWRRPNNEQFF TGTGCCTGGCGTCGCCCCAACAATGAGCAGTTCTTC
. many TRBJ1-2 TRBV7-3 CASSLGGGRNYGYTF TGTGCCAGCAGCCTAGGGGGGGGGCGCAACTATGGCTACACCTTC
. many TRBJ2-5 TRBV4-2 CASSQDLRGETQYF TGTGCCAGCAGCCAAGACCTTAGGGGAGAGACCCAGTACTTC
TRBD1 few TRBJ1-2 TRBV7-2 CASQLTGGFPTF TGTGCCAGCCAGCTTACAGGGGGTTTTCCCACCTTC
TRBD2 . TRBJ2-1 TRBV20-1 CSAREPGTRQFF TGCAGTGCTAGAGAACCGGGGACTAGGCAGTTCTTC
. many TRBJ1-1 TRBV3-1 CASSQGLEAFF TGTGCCAGCAGCCAAGGCCTGGAAGCTTTCTTT
. few TRBJ1-6 TRBV6-2/TRBV6-3 CASSYIGSYNSPLHF TGTGCCAGCAGTTACATCGGCTCCTATAATTCACCCCTCCACTTT
. many TRBJ1-5 TRBV6-1 CATYGGNNQPQHF TGTGCCACCTATGGCGGGAACAATCAGCCCCAGCATTTT
. . TRBJ2-6 TRBV27 CAGSRPGHHVLTF TGTGCCGGCAGTCGTCCGGGCCACCATGTCCTGACTTTC
. . TRBJ2-4 TRBV20-1 CSPFAPLAKNIQYF TGCAGCCCCTTTGCGCCTCTAGCCAAAAACATTCAGTACTTC
. . TRBJ2-1 TRBV6-6 CASSPIQGVYEQFF TGTGCCAGCAGTCCGATACAGGGTGTCTACGAGCAGTTCTTC
TRBD2 many TRBJ2-5 TRBV6-5 CASSSTSSGGTETQYF TGTGCCAGCAGCTCCACCTCTAGCGGGGGTACAGAGACCCAGTACTTC
TRBD2 once TRBJ2-3 TRBV9 CASSVVLAGEIDTQYF TGTGCCAGCAGCGTGGTACTAGCGGGAGAAATTGATACGCAGTATTTT
TRBD1 many TRBJ2-3 TRBV7-9 CASSFLHRGPDTLSTDTQYF TGTGCCAGCAGCTTCCTTCACAGGGGTCCTGATACTTTGAGCACAGATACGCAGTATTTT
. . TRBJ2-1 TRBV5-1 CASSLGQARVEFF TGCGCCAGCAGCTTAGGGCAGGCCCGAGTTGAGTTCTTC
. . TRBJ1-1 TRBV10-3 CAIRSFSGQKNTEAFF TGTGCCATCAGAAGTTTCTCCGGACAGAAGAACACTGAAGCTTTCTTT
. few TRBJ1-3 TRBV6-1 CASSAGPAGNTIYF TGTGCCAGCAGTGCTGGACCGGCAGGAAACACCATATATTTT
TRBD2 few TRBJ2-5 TRBV20-1 CSARDPSGQETQYF TGCAGTGCTAGAGATCCTAGCGGCCAAGAGACCCAGTACTTC
TRBD1 many TRBJ1-1 TRBV9 CASSVGTGGTEAFF TGTGCCAGCAGCGTCGGGACAGGGGGCACTGAAGCTTTCTTT
TRBD1 few TRBJ1-1 TRBV20-1 CSAKGTVEVLNTEAFF TGCAGTGCGAAGGGGACAGTAGAAGTTTTGAACACTGAAGCTTTCTTT